These 7 T cell receptor beta chains came from one sample sequenced in a study of control samples from healthy donors and cancer patients. Produced via immunoSEQ multiplex PCR; TCRdb's table is partial and in-frame only. The sample includes roughly 70,000 clones, 84% of them seen just once. Sequenced: blood. These receptors were taken from a man between 50 and 59 years old in good health.

The rearrangement links TRBV5-5 to TRBJ1-1; no clear D gene. In germline, CDR1 is SGHKS, CDR2 YYEKEE (reference sequence). V was cut by 2 bases and J by 1 base, with 9 bases left in between. The CDR3 runs 14 residues. CDR3 amino acids: CASSFGRKNTEAFF. The CDR3 DNA is TGTGCCAGCAGCTTCGGACGGAAGAACACTGAAGCTTTCTTT.

The gene calls are TRBV28 and TRBJ1-5; the D is unclear. From germline, CDR1 is MDHEN and CDR2 SYDVKM. The CDR3 runs to 12 residues. The V and J ends lost 5 bases and 7 bases respectively, with 9 bases between them. CDR3 nucleotide sequence: TGTGCCAGCAGTCCTTCGGTCCAGCCCCAGCATTTT. It encodes CASSPSVQPQHF.

V gene TRBV7-9 combines with J gene TRBJ2-6; D unclear. The CDR3 has 16 amino acids. Germline V gene lookup returns CDR1 SEHNR and CDR2 FQNEAQ (reference sequence). V lost 1 base to trimming and J lost 4 bases, with 11 bases between them. As DNA, the CDR3 is TGTGCCAGCAGCTTAGGTTCAAGGCCCGGGGCCAACGTCCTGACTTTC. Translating gives CASSLGSRPGANVLTF. The whole variable domain, remainder taken from reference TRBV7-9 and TRBJ2-6, is DTGVSQNPRHKITKRGQNVTFRCDPISEHNRLYWYRQTLGQGPEFLTYFQNEAQLEKSRLLSDRFSAERPKGSFSTLEIQRTEQGDSAMYLCASSLGSRPGANVLTFGAGSRLTVL.

The sample holds one count of this clone. This sequence joins TRBV5-5 and TRBJ2-4; D possibly corresponds to TRBD2 (5 bases). The CDR3 contains 14 residues. Between the trimmed V and J ends, which lost 6 bases and 1 base, there was a span of 11 bases. In germline, CDR1 is SGHKS, CDR2 YYEKEE (reference sequence). The CDR3 DNA sequence: TGTGCCAGCACAGTAGCGCTGGCCAAAAACATTCAGTACTTC. It codes for CASTVALAKNIQYF.

The chain uses TRBV2 and TRBJ2-1; TRBD2 matches at 11 bases. Germline CDR1 is SNHLY and CDR2 is FYNNEI. CDR3 length: 16 amino acids. With 3 bases clipped from V and 3 bases from J, the junction kept 4 bases outside the gene matches. This CDR3 reads CASSETSGAFYNEQFF. As DNA, the CDR3 is TGTGCCAGCAGTGAGACTAGCGGGGCCTTCTACAATGAGCAGTTCTTC.

This clone has just one count. This chain connects TRBV15 to TRBJ2-5, with D unresolved. The germline CDR1 and CDR2 sequences are LNHNV and YYDKDF (reference sequence). V lost 2 bases and J lost 5, with 6 bases in between. The CDR3 is made up of 12 amino acids. CDR3 sequence reads: CATSRSLETQYF. Here the CDR3 DNA reads TGTGCCACCAGCAGAAGCTTGGAGACCCAGTACTTC.

This clone was counted between two and nine times. This sequence joins TRBV5-6 and TRBJ2-1, with D maybe TRBD2 (6 bases). The CDR3 extends over 16 amino acids. CDR1 and CDR2 from the germline V gene are SGHDT and YYEEEE. The V and J ends lost 1 base and 5 bases respectively, with 16 bases between them. CDR3 sequence reads: CASSLSRRREHNEQFF. For the CDR3, the DNA is TGTGCCAGCAGCTTGTCCCGACGACGGGAGCACAATGAGCAGTTCTTC.